A selection of T cell receptor beta chains follows, all from one sample in a study of T cell responses to AZD1222 COVID-19 vaccine. Only in-frame clones appear in the TCRdb table, and some are missing; sequencing was by immunoSEQ multiplex PCR. The sample holds roughly 66,000 clones, 65% to 85% seen once. Sequencing used peripheral blood, obtained on day 0 of AZD1222 vaccination. The receptors derive from an adult in good health. The CDR3 runs from the conserved cysteine through the conserved F or W. Each record gives: D gene, V gene, clone size, J gene, CDR3 protein, CDR3 DNA. A D gene is named only where the DNA matches it firmly. Clone size appears in some rows only: once, few, many, or a class for an expanded clone.

d_call: -
v_call: TRBV10-2
clone_size: -
j_call: TRBJ2-7
cdr3_aa: CASSDPYEQYF
cdr3_nt: TGCGCCAGCAGTGATCCCTACGAGCAGTACTTC

d_call: -
v_call: TRBV2
clone_size: once
j_call: TRBJ1-5
cdr3_aa: CASGRTGGQPQHF
cdr3_nt: TGTGCCAGCGGACGGACGGGCGGTCAGCCCCAGCATTTT

d_call: -
v_call: TRBV12-3/TRBV12-4
clone_size: -
j_call: TRBJ1-4
cdr3_aa: CASTRDIFEKLFF
cdr3_nt: TGTGCCAGCACCCGGGACATTTTTGAAAAACTGTTTTTT

d_call: TRBD1
v_call: TRBV15
clone_size: once
j_call: TRBJ2-3
cdr3_aa: CATSLRGGLTDTQYF
cdr3_nt: TGTGCCACCAGCTTGAGAGGGGGCTTAACAGATACGCAGTATTTT

d_call: -
v_call: TRBV9
clone_size: -
j_call: TRBJ2-3
cdr3_aa: CASSRSDTQYF
cdr3_nt: TGTGCCAGCAGCCGGTCAGATACGCAGTATTTT

d_call: -
v_call: TRBV19
clone_size: many
j_call: TRBJ2-7
cdr3_aa: CASSPQGRTAPYEQYF
cdr3_nt: TGTGCCAGTAGCCCCCAAGGACGGACGGCCCCCTACGAGCAGTACTTC

d_call: -
v_call: TRBV11-1
clone_size: -
j_call: TRBJ1-1
cdr3_aa: CASSPRQGPTEAFF
cdr3_nt: TGTGCCAGCAGCCCCCGGCAGGGGCCCACTGAAGCTTTCTTT

d_call: -
v_call: TRBV7-2
clone_size: -
j_call: TRBJ2-7
cdr3_aa: CASSGSEGHQLYHPYEQYF
cdr3_nt: TGTGCCAGCAGCGGCTCCGAGGGACACCAACTTTATCACCCCTACGAGCAGTACTTC

d_call: -
v_call: TRBV20-1
clone_size: few
j_call: TRBJ2-7
cdr3_aa: CSAATSYEQYF
cdr3_nt: TGCAGTGCTGCTACTAGCTACGAGCAGTACTTC

d_call: -
v_call: TRBV7-9
clone_size: once
j_call: TRBJ1-4
cdr3_aa: CASSAGRINEKLFF
cdr3_nt: TGTGCCAGCAGCGCGGGACGGATTAATGAAAAACTGTTTTTT

d_call: -
v_call: TRBV19
clone_size: -
j_call: TRBJ1-2
cdr3_aa: CASSIQPGHGYTF
cdr3_nt: TGTGCCAGTAGTATTCAGCCGGGCCATGGCTACACCTTC

d_call: TRBD2
v_call: TRBV5-4
clone_size: once
j_call: TRBJ2-3
cdr3_aa: CASENTGLEVRPDTQYF
cdr3_nt: TGTGCCAGCGAAAATACGGGACTAGAGGTTCGGCCAGATACGCAGTATTTT

d_call: TRBD1
v_call: TRBV29-1
clone_size: -
j_call: TRBJ1-5
cdr3_aa: CSVLDRWGQPQHF
cdr3_nt: TGCAGCGTGTTGGACAGGTGGGGTCAGCCCCAGCATTTT

d_call: TRBD2
v_call: TRBV19
clone_size: -
j_call: TRBJ2-1
cdr3_aa: CASNPGTSGNEQFF
cdr3_nt: TGTGCCAGTAATCCGGGGACTAGCGGAAATGAGCAGTTCTTC

d_call: -
v_call: TRBV6-1
clone_size: -
j_call: TRBJ2-1
cdr3_aa: CASSELQTTYYNEQFF
cdr3_nt: TGTGCCAGCAGTGAACTCCAGACTACCTACTACAATGAGCAGTTCTTC

d_call: TRBD1
v_call: TRBV12-5
clone_size: -
j_call: TRBJ1-4
cdr3_aa: CASGPPGTGNEKLFF
cdr3_nt: TGTGCTAGTGGACCGCCTGGGACAGGGAATGAAAAACTGTTTTTT

d_call: TRBD2
v_call: TRBV25-1
clone_size: -
j_call: TRBJ2-7
cdr3_aa: CASSAGGYEQYF
cdr3_nt: TGTGCCAGCAGTGCGGGAGGTTACGAGCAGTACTTC

d_call: -
v_call: TRBV25-1
clone_size: -
j_call: TRBJ1-4
cdr3_aa: CASSGGTGDLEKLFF
cdr3_nt: TGTGCCAGCAGTGGGGGGACGGGCGATCTTGAAAAACTGTTTTTT

d_call: -
v_call: TRBV12-3/TRBV12-4
clone_size: -
j_call: TRBJ2-2
cdr3_aa: CASSPPPGELFF
cdr3_nt: TGTGCCAGCAGTCCCCCACCCGGGGAGCTGTTTTTT

d_call: TRBD2
v_call: TRBV13
clone_size: -
j_call: TRBJ2-7
cdr3_aa: CASSLASGGSSSYEQYF
cdr3_nt: TGTGCCAGCAGCTTAGCCAGCGGGGGGAGCAGCTCCTACGAGCAGTACTTC

d_call: TRBD1
v_call: TRBV4-2
clone_size: -
j_call: TRBJ1-3
cdr3_aa: CASSQDYQGGSGNTIYF
cdr3_nt: TGTGCCAGCAGCCAAGATTATCAGGGGGGATCTGGAAACACCATATATTTT

d_call: TRBD1
v_call: TRBV9
clone_size: -
j_call: TRBJ2-7
cdr3_aa: CASSPGTGDYEQYF
cdr3_nt: TGTGCCAGCAGCCCCGGGACAGGAGACTACGAGCAGTACTTC

d_call: TRBD1
v_call: TRBV6-6
clone_size: -
j_call: TRBJ1-1
cdr3_aa: CASSKGQANTEAFF
cdr3_nt: TGTGCCAGCAGTAAGGGACAGGCGAACACTGAAGCTTTCTTT

d_call: TRBD1
v_call: TRBV9
clone_size: once
j_call: TRBJ1-4
cdr3_aa: CASSPGQGRGKLFF
cdr3_nt: TGTGCCAGCAGCCCGGGACAGGGAAGGGGAAAACTGTTTTTT

d_call: -
v_call: TRBV11-2
clone_size: -
j_call: TRBJ1-1
cdr3_aa: CASSFPGQVNTEAFF
cdr3_nt: TGTGCCAGCAGCTTCCCCGGGCAGGTTAACACTGAAGCTTTCTTT

d_call: TRBD2
v_call: TRBV6-5
clone_size: -
j_call: TRBJ2-3
cdr3_aa: CASSSLAADTQYF
cdr3_nt: TGTGCCAGCAGTTCGCTAGCGGCGGATACGCAGTATTTT

d_call: -
v_call: TRBV29-1
clone_size: -
j_call: TRBJ1-2
cdr3_aa: CSIPGANYGYTF
cdr3_nt: TGCAGCATTCCTGGGGCCAACTATGGCTACACCTTC

d_call: -
v_call: TRBV7-2
clone_size: -
j_call: TRBJ1-2
cdr3_aa: CASSLAVRGGYTF
cdr3_nt: TGTGCCAGCAGCTTAGCGGTGAGGGGAGGCTACACCTTC

d_call: -
v_call: TRBV13
clone_size: -
j_call: TRBJ1-6
cdr3_aa: CASTPGRGSPLHF
cdr3_nt: TGTGCCAGCACCCCCGGGCGGGGTTCACCCCTCCACTTT

d_call: -
v_call: TRBV4-3
clone_size: -
j_call: TRBJ1-5
cdr3_aa: CASSQDSLGGQPQHF
cdr3_nt: TGCGCCAGCAGCCAAGATTCATTGGGGGGACAGCCCCAGCATTTT

d_call: TRBD2
v_call: TRBV27
clone_size: -
j_call: TRBJ2-1
cdr3_aa: CASTTTSGYNEQFF
cdr3_nt: TGTGCCAGCACCACGACTAGCGGTTACAATGAGCAGTTCTTC

d_call: -
v_call: TRBV6-1
clone_size: -
j_call: TRBJ1-3
cdr3_aa: CASSEALHISGNTIYF
cdr3_nt: TGTGCCAGCAGTGAAGCGCTCCACATTTCTGGAAACACCATATATTTT

d_call: TRBD1
v_call: TRBV9
clone_size: -
j_call: TRBJ1-5
cdr3_aa: CASSSTRTGGYQPQHF
cdr3_nt: TGTGCCAGCAGCTCTACCCGTACAGGGGGCTATCAGCCCCAGCATTTT

d_call: -
v_call: TRBV5-6
clone_size: -
j_call: TRBJ1-5
cdr3_aa: CASSLQSNQPQHF
cdr3_nt: TGTGCCAGCAGCTTGCAAAGCAATCAGCCCCAGCATTTT

d_call: TRBD1
v_call: TRBV28
clone_size: -
j_call: TRBJ1-5
cdr3_aa: CASSWTGHNQPQHF
cdr3_nt: TGTGCCAGCAGTTGGACAGGTCACAATCAGCCCCAGCATTTT